These 15 T cell receptor beta chains were all obtained from the same sample, sequenced in a study of T cells in Graves' hyperthyroidism and ophthalmopathy (dated by TCRdb to about 2019). Libraries were constructed by multiplex PCR. The data were produced on an Illumina HiSeq 2000. TCR beta CDR3 regions were amplified from RNA transcripts. The first round of RT-PCR for the TCR CDR3 was performed with the HTBI primer set and the Qiagen OneStep RT-PCR kit. TCRdb itself trimmed the public reads at Q25 with fastp, ran MiXCR and retained productive beta chains. Every CDR3 protein is listed once, alongside the most common genes and DNA of its rows. The table for this sample lists about 560,000 distinct CDR3 sequences; around 15% of them were counted only once. The biggest ten clones account for around 19% of the sample. The material sequenced was blood. These receptor sequences come from a woman under 30 with Graves' hyperthyroidism.

V and J are TRBV6-6 and TRBJ2-3; 7 nucleotides agree with TRBD2. V shed 2 bases and J 4 bases; nucleotides not matched to a gene: 3. Germline CDR1 is MNHNY and CDR2 is SVGAGI (reference sequence). The CDR3 has 14 amino acids. CDR3 loop: CASSYGRESDTQYF. Here the CDR3 DNA reads TGTGCCAGCAGTTACGGGCGGGAGTCAGATACGCAGTATTTT.

This clonotype was counted at least ten times. The chain joins TRBV12-3 or TRBV12-4 to TRBJ2-1, with D tentatively TRBD2 (5 bases). V lost 3 bases, J lost 4 bases, and 10 bases lay in between. CDR3 length: 14 amino acids. CDR3 residues: CASSLPGVYNEQFF. The DNA of the CDR3 is TGTGCCAGCAGTTTGCCCGGGGTATACAATGAGCAGTTCTTC.

There are many counts of this clonotype. The V call is TRBV6-2 or TRBV6-3, the J call TRBJ2-7, with 11 bases that match TRBD1. CDR3 length: 17 amino acids. The J segment lost 5 bases and the V segment lost 5 bases, leaving 14 bases of the junction unmatched. CDR1 is MNHEY, CDR2 SVGEGT, per germline. The CDR3 is CASSDPRDRDRGNEQYF. In nucleotides, the CDR3 is TGTGCCAGCAGTGACCCTAGGGACCGGGACAGGGGGAACGAGCAGTACTTC.

This clonotype showed up many times. The rearrangement joins TRBV28 to TRBJ1-2; tentative D call: TRBD1 (6 bases). The CDR3 is made up of 16 amino acids. V was clipped by 5 bases and J by 4 bases, with 20 bases between them. The germline CDR1 and CDR2 sequences are MDHEN and SYDVKM. CDR3 nucleotide sequence: TGTGCCAGCAGTGTCGGGGGGCAGGGCATTGGCTATGGCTACACCTTC. It yields the protein CASSVGGQGIGYGYTF.

Ten or more counts support this clonotype. This chain joins TRBV12-3 or TRBV12-4 and TRBJ1-1; perhaps TRBD1 as D (5 bases). Between the trimmed V and J ends, which lost 4 bases and 4 bases, there was a span of 19 bases. This CDR3 is 16 amino acids long. The CDR3 spells CASSYFESGRGTEAFF. The CDR3 bases are TGTGCCAGCAGTTATTTCGAGTCGGGGCGAGGCACTGAAGCTTTCTTT.

This clonotype has ten or more counts. The V call is TRBV20-1, the J call TRBJ2-7; 7 nucleotides match TRBD2. Trimming cost V 8 bases and J 3 bases; bases outside gene matches: 13. Germline V gene data show CDR1 as DFQATT and CDR2 as SNEGSKA (reference sequence). CDR3 length: 14 residues. The CDR3 region has the DNA TGCAGTCTGGCCCGGCGGGAGTCGGGCTACGAGCAGTACTTC. Amino acids: CSLARRESGYEQYF.

This clonotype was picked up many times. The chain uses TRBV2 and TRBJ2-1; TRBD2 matches 11 bases. The CDR3 has 15 amino acids. Germline lookup yields CDR1 SNHLY and CDR2 FYNNEI. The V segment lost 4 bases and the J segment 10 bases; nucleotides outside the gene matches: 9. The CDR3 is CASSGISGGAGEQFF. In nucleotides, the CDR3 is TGTGCCAGCAGTGGGATTAGCGGGGGGGCCGGAGAGCAGTTCTTC.

This clonotype was detected ten times or more. The rearrangement links TRBV5-1 to TRBJ1-1; 8 bases agree with TRBD1. The V segment lost 4 bases and the J segment 1 base; nucleotides outside the gene matches: 3. Germline assignment: CDR1 SGHRS and CDR2 YFSETQ. The CDR3 sequence is 14 residues long. The CDR3 spells CASSADRGNTEAFF. CDR3 DNA: TGCGCCAGCAGCGCCGACAGGGGGAACACTGAAGCTTTCTTT.

The rearrangement joins TRBV19 to TRBJ1-2; tentatively, D is TRBD1 (6 bases). The CDR3 sequence is 17 residues long. Looked up from germline, CDR1 is LNHDA and CDR2 is SQIVND (reference sequence). V dropped 5 bases and J dropped 2 bases, with 21 bases sitting between them. The CDR3 is CASSYIMGSGQNYGYTF. The CDR3 region has the DNA TGTGCCAGTAGTTATATAATGGGATCCGGACAGAACTATGGCTACACCTTC.

In its sample, this clonotype was seen many times. This chain links TRBV9 with TRBJ1-2; D is perhaps TRBD1 (5 bases). Trimming shortened V by 4 bases and J by 2 bases, and 15 bases separated the two germline ends. The germline CDR1 and CDR2 sequences are SGDLS and YYNGEE. The CDR3 has 15 amino acids. DNA for the CDR3: TGTGCCAGCAGCCCCCCCCCCGGGACGAACTATGGCTACACCTTC. It encodes CASSPPPGTNYGYTF.

This clonotype came up many times. The chain joins TRBV6-1 to TRBJ2-1; D perhaps matches TRBD1 (5 bases). The CDR3 is made up of 15 amino acids. Trimming stripped 6 bases from V and 0 bases from J, with 12 bases between. The germline V gene encodes CDR1 MNHNS and CDR2 SASEGT. CDR3 region: CASRQGPSSYNEQFF. In DNA, the CDR3 is TGTGCCAGCAGGCAGGGCCCGAGCTCCTACAATGAGCAGTTCTTC.

There are many counts of this clonotype. The V and J genes are TRBV11-2 and TRBJ1-1; no reliable D call. Trimming cost V 2 bases and J 0 bases, with 4 bases left between them. Germline CDR1 and CDR2: SGHAT and FQNNGV. This CDR3 contains 13 residues. The CDR3 reads CASSLKMNTEAFF. In DNA, the CDR3 is TGTGCCAGCAGCTTAAAGATGAACACTGAAGCTTTCTTT.

The chain has TRBV4-3 and TRBJ2-7, with 10 bases fitting TRBD1. Trimming cost V 5 bases and J 5 bases; bases outside gene matches: 9. Germline values: CDR1 LGHNA, CDR2 YSLEER. CDR3 length equals 15 residues. CDR3 in DNA: TGCGCCAGCAGCGACCCCGGGACAGGGGTCGACGAGCAGTACTTC. Its translation is CASSDPGTGVDEQYF.

This clonotype was recorded many times. The V call is TRBV7-6, the J call TRBJ2-7, with D hard to call. Germline assignment: CDR1 SGHVS and CDR2 FNYEAQ. V gave up 3 bases and J gave up 0 bases, with 9 bases separating them. The CDR3 has 14 residues. CDR3 in DNA: TGTGCCAGCAGCTTTTCCGACGACTCCTACGAGCAGTACTTC. Protein product: CASSFSDDSYEQYF.

The gene calls are TRBV28 and TRBJ2-2; tentative D call: TRBD1 (5 bases). The CDR3 is made up of 14 amino acids. The V end was cut by 8 bases, the J end by 4 bases, with 14 bases between. Germline V gene lookup returns CDR1 MDHEN and CDR2 SYDVKM. The CDR3 sequence is CASCYDRFTGELFF. CDR3 in DNA: TGTGCCAGCTGTTACGACAGATTCACCGGGGAGCTGTTTTTT.